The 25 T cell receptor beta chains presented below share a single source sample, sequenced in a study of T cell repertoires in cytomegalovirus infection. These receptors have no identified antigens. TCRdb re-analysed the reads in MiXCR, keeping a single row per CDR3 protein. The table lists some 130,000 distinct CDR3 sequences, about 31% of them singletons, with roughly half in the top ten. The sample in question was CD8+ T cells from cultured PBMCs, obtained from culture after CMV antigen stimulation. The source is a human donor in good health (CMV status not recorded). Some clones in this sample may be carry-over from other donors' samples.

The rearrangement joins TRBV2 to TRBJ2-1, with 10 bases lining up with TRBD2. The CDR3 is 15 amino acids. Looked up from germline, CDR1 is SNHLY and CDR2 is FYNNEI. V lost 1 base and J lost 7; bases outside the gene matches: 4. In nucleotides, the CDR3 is TGTGCCAGCAGTGAAGGACTAGCGGGCTGGAATGAGCAGTTCTTC. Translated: CASSEGLAGWNEQFF.

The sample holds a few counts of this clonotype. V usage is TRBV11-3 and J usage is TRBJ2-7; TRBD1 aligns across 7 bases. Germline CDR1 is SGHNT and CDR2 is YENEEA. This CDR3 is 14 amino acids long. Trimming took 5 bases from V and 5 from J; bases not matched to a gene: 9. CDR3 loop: CASSPQGEGDEQYF. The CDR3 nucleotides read TGTGCCAGCAGCCCCCAGGGGGAAGGTGACGAGCAGTACTTC.

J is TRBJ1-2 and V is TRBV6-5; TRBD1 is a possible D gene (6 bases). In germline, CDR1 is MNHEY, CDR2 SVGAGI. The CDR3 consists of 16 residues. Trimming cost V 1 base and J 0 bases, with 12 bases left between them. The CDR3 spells CASSYWRGLANYGYTF. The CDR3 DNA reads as TGTGCCAGCAGTTACTGGCGGGGGCTAGCTAACTATGGCTACACCTTC.

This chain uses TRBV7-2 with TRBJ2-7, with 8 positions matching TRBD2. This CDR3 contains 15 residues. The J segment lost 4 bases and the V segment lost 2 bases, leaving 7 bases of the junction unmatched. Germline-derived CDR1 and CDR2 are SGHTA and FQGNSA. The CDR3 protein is CASSLNGGEWYEQYF. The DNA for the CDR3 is TGTGCCAGCAGCTTAAACGGGGGGGAGTGGTACGAGCAGTACTTC.

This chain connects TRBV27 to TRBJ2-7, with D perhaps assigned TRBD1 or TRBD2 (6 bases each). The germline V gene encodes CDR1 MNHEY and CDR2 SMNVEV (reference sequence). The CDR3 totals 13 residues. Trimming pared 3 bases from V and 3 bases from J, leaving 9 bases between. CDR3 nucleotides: TGTGCCAGCAGTTTCGCGGGACACTACGAGCAGTACTTC. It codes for CASSFAGHYEQYF.

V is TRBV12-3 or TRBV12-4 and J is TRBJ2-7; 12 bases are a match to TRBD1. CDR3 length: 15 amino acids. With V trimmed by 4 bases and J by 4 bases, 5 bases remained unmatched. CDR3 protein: CASSYGTGGAYEQYF. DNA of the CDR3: TGTGCCAGCAGTTATGGGACAGGGGGCGCGTACGAGCAGTACTTC.

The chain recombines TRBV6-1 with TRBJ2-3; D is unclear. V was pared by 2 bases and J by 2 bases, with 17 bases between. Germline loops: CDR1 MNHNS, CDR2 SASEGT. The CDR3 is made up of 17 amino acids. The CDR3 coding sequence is TGTGCCAGCAGTGAAATCCAGTTTCCCACCCTCACAGATACGCAGTATTTT. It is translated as CASSEIQFPTLTDTQYF.

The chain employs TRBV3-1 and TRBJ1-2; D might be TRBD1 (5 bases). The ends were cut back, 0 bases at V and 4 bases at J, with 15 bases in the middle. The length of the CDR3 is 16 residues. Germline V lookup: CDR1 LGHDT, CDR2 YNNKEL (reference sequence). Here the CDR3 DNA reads TGTGCCAGCAGCCAAGAGGGGGACTTTAATGGCTATGGCTACACCTTC. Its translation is CASSQEGDFNGYGYTF. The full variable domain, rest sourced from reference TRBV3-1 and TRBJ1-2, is DTAVSQTPKYLVTQMGNDKSIKCEQNLGHDTMYWYKQDSKKFLKIMFSYNNKELIINETVPNRFSPKSPDKAHLNLHINSLELGDSAVYFCASSQEGDFNGYGYTFGSGTRLTVV.

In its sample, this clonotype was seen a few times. Here the CDR3 reads CASSLGTSGGVNEQFF. DNA of the CDR3: TGTGCCAGCAGTCTCGGGACTAGCGGGGGAGTGAATGAGCAGTTCTTC. This chain joins TRBV6-6 and TRBJ2-1, with 14 nucleotides matching TRBD2. The CDR3 is 16 residues long. CDR1 is MNHNY, CDR2 SVGAGI, per germline (reference sequence). With 5 bases clipped from V and 7 bases from J, the junction kept 7 bases outside the gene matches.

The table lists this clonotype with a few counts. The CDR3 here is CSARDPRAPPDEQYF. DNA of the CDR3: TGCAGTGCTAGAGATCCACGGGCCCCGCCTGACGAGCAGTACTTC. The rearrangement joins TRBV20-1 to TRBJ2-7; D unresolved. The CDR3 has 15 residues. V lost 0 bases to trimming and J lost 5 bases, with 17 bases between them. In germline, CDR1 is DFQATT, CDR2 SNEGSKA (reference sequence).

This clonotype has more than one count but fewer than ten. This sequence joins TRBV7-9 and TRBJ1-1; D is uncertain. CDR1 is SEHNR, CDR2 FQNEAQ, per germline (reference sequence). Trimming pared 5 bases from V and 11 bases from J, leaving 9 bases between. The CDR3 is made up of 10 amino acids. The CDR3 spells CASSPRSAFF. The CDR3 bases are TGTGCCAGCAGCCCAAGAAGTGCTTTCTTT.

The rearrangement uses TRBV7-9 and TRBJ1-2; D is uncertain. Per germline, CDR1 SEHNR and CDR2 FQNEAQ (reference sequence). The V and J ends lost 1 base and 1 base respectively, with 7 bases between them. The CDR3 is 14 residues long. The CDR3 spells CASSLDWGNYGYTF. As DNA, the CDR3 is TGTGCCAGCAGCTTAGATTGGGGTAACTATGGCTACACCTTC.

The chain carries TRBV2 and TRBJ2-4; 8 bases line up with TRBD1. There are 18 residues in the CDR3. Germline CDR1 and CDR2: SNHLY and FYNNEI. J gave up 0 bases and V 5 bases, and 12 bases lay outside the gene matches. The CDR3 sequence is CASSYTTGDGLAKNIQYF. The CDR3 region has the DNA TGTGCCAGCAGTTACACGACAGGGGATGGCCTAGCCAAAAACATTCAGTACTTC.

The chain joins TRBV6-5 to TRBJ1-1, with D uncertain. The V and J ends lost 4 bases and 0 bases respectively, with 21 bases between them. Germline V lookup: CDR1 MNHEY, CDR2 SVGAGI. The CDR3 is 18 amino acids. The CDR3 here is CASSSDLGHATLNTEAFF. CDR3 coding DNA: TGTGCCAGCAGTTCCGACTTGGGCCACGCTACTCTGAACACTGAAGCTTTCTTT.

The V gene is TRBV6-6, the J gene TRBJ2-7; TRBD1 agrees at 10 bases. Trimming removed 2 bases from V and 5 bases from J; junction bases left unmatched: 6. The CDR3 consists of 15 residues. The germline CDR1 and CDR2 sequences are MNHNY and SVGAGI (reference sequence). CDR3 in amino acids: CASSYRDRGLNEQYF. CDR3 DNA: TGTGCCAGCAGTTACAGGGACAGGGGACTAAACGAGCAGTACTTC.

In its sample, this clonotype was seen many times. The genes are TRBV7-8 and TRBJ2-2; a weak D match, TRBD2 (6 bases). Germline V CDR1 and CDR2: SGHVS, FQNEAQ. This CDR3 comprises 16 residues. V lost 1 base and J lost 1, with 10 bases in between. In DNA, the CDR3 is TGTGCCAGCAGCTTAGATGCGGGGTGGAACACCGGGGAGCTGTTTTTT. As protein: CASSLDAGWNTGELFF.

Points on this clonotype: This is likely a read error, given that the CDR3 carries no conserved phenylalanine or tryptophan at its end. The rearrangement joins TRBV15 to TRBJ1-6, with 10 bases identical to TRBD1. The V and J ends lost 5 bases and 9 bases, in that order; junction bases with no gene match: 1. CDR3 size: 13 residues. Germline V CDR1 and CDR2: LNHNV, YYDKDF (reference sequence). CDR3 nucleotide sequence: TGTGCCACCAGCCGGGACAGGGGTTCACCCCTCCACATT. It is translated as CATSRDRGSPLHI.

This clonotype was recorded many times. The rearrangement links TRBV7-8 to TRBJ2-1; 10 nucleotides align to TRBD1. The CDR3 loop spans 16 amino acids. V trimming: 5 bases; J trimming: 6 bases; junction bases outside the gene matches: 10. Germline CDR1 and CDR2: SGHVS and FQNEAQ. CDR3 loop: CASSLGLDRGLNEQFF. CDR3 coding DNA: TGTGCCAGCAGCCTGGGCCTCGACAGGGGGCTCAATGAGCAGTTCTTC.

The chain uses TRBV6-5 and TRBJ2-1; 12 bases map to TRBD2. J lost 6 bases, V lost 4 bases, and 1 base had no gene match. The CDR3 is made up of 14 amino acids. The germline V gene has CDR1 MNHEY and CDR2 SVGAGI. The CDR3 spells CASSWTSGTNEQFF. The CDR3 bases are TGTGCCAGCAGTTGGACTAGCGGGACCAATGAGCAGTTCTTC.

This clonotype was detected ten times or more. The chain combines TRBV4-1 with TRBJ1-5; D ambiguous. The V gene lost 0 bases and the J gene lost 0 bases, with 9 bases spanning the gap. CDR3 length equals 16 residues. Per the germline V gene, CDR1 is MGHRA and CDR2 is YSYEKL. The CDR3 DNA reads TGCGCCAGCAGCCAAGAAGGCCAGACTAGCAATCAGCCCCAGCATTTT. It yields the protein CASSQEGQTSNQPQHF.

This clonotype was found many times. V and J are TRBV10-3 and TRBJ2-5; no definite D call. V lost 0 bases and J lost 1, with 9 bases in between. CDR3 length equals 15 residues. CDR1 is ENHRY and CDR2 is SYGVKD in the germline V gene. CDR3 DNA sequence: TGTGCCATCAGTGAGTCGGACCAGTTCCAAGAGACCCAGTACTTC. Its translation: CAISESDQFQETQYF.

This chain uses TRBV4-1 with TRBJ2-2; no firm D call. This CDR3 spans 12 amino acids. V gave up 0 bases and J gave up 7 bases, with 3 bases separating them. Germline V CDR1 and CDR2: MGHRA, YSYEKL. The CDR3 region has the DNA TGCGCCAGCAGCCAAGACAGCGGGGAGCTGTTTTTT. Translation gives CASSQDSGELFF.

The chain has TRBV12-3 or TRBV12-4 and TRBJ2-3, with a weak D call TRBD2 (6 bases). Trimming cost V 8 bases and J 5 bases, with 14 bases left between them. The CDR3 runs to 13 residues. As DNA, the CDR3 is TGTGCCAGCTGGTGGGAGGTGGGAGATACGCAGTATTTT. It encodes CASWWEVGDTQYF.

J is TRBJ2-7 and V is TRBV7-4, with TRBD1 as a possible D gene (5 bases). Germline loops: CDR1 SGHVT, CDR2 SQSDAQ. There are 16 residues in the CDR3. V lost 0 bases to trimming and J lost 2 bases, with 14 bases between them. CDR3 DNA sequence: TGTGCCAGCAGCTTAGCCCCGGCAGGGTCTGCCTACGAGCAGTACTTC. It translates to CASSLAPAGSAYEQYF.

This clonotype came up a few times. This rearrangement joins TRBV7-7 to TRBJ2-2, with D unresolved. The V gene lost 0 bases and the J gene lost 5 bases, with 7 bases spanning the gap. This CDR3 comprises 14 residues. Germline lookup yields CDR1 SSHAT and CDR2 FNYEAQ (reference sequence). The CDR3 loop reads CASSLARETGELFF. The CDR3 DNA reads TGTGCCAGCAGCTTAGCGCGTGAGACCGGGGAGCTGTTTTTT.